This note documents a single T cell receptor beta chain sequence. The target antigen is unknown. The sample has other DNA sequences that encode this CDR3 too. The study ran its PCR with 60 Vbeta and 13 Jbeta primers. The repertoire was sequenced with immunoSEQ multiplex PCR; TCRdb's copy has only in-frame clones and lacks some. The sample carries over 100,000 clones, about 70% recorded once. The data originate from a study of cytomegalovirus exposure and HLA in healthy donors. Study findings and constraints: Later on, an analysis tied 15,000 to 20,000 TCR beta sequences to HLA alleles at 0.05 false discovery rate. Many donors shared some public TCRs, even though most TCR sequences were rare.

The V and J ends lost 6 bases and 4 bases respectively, with 10 bases between them. In germline, CDR1 is MNHNY, CDR2 SVGAGI (reference sequence). The CDR3 has 13 amino acids. The chain carries TRBV6-6 and TRBJ1-5; maybe TRBD1 (6 bases). The receptor's source is a man aged 25 to 40 in good health and CMV-seropositive. The source material was PBMCs. For the CDR3, the DNA is TGTGCCAGCAGAGGACAGTCAAATCAGCCCCAGCATTTT. It specifies CASRGQSNQPQHF.